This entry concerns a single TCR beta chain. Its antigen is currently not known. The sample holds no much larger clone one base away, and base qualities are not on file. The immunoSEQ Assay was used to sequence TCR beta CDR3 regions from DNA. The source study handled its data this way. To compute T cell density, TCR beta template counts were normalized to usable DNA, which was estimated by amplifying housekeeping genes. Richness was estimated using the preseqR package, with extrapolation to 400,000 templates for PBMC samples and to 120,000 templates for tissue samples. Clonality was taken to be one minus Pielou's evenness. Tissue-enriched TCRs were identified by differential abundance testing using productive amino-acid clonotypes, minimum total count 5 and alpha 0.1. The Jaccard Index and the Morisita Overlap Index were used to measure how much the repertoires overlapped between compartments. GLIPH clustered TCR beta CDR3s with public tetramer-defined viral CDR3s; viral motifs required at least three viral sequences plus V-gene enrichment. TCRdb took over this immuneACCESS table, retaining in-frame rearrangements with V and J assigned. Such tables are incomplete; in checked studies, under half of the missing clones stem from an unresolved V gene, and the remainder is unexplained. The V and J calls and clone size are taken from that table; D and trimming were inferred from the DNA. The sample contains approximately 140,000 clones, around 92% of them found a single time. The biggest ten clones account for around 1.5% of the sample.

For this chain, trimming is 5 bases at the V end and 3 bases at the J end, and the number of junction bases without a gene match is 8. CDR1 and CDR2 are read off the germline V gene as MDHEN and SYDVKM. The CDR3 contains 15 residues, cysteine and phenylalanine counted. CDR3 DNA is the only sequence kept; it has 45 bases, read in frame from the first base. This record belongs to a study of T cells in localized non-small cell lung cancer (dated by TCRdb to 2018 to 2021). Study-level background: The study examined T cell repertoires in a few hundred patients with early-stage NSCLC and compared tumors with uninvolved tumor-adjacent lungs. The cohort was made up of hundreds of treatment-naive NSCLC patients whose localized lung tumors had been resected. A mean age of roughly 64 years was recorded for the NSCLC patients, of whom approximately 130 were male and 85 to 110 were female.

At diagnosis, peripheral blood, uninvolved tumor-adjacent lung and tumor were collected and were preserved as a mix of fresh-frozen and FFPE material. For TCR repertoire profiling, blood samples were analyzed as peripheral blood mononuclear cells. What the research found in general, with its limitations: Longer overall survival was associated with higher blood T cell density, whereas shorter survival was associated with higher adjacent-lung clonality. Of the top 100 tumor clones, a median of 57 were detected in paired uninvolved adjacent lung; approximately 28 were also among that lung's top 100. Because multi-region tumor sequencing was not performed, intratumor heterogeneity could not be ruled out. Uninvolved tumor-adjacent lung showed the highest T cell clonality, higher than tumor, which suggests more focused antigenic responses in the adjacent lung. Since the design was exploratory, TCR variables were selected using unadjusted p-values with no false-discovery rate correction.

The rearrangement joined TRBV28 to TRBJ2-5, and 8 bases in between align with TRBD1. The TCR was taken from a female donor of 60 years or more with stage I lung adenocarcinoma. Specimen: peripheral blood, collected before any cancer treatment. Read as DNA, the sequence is TGTGCCAGCAGTCCCAGGGGGCGGGGAGAAGAGACCCAGTACTTC. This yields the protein CASSPRGRGEETQYF.